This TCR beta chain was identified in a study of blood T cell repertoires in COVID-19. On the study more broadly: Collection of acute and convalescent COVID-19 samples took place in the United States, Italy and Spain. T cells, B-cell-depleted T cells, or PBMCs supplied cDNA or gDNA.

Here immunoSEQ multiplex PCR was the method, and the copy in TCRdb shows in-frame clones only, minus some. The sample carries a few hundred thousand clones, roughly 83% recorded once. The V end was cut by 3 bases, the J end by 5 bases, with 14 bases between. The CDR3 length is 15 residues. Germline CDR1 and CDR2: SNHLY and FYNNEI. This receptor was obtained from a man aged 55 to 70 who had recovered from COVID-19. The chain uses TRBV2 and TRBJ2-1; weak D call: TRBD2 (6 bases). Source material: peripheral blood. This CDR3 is CASSEWGVLDNEQFF. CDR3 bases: TGTGCCAGCAGTGAGTGGGGGGTCCTCGACAATGAGCAGTTCTTC.